Here is one T cell receptor (beta chain) with its context. Its antigen is still unknown. It was RNA transcripts that yielded the amplified TCR beta CDR3 regions. Researchers ran a first-round RT-PCR on the TCR CDR3 using the HTBI primer set. TCRdb re-called the multiplex PCR reads with MiXCR, one entry per CDR3 protein. The repertoire consists of 650,000 to 700,000 distinct CDR3 sequences, with about 18% occurring once and the leading ten covering 15% to 18%. The data were taken from a study of T cells in Graves' hyperthyroidism and ophthalmopathy. Study results and caveats: Through a model of 13 V-J features, ophthalmopathy was separated from stable hyperthyroidism. The model forecast ophthalmopathy, anticipating it by a median approximately 6.1 months before onset.

Germline values: CDR1 MDHEN, CDR2 SYDVKM. This CDR3 spans 15 amino acids. Germline trimming cut 6 bases from V and 7 bases from J; bases unmatched to any gene: 7. The chain recombines TRBV28 with TRBJ2-1; 12 positions agree with TRBD2. The sample was blood. The clonotype comes from a man between 45 and 60 years old with Graves' hyperthyroidism. For the CDR3, the DNA is TGTGCCAGCAGGACTAGCGGGAGAGGAAAAAATGAGCAGTTCTTC. It yields the protein CASRTSGRGKNEQFF.